The T cell receptor beta chain described here comes from a study of shared T cell receptors in the human thymus. Trimming took off 0 bases at V and 0 bases at J, with 3 bases between the two ends. The CDR3 consists of 14 residues. Germline lookup yields CDR1 SGDLS and CDR2 YYNGEE. Profiled with immunoSEQ multiplex PCR; TCRdb holds only in-frame clones, not every one. The data show about 380,000 clones, roughly 94% seen once. Sequencing input: thymocytes. This TCR came from a human donor. The chain recombines TRBV9 with TRBJ1-4; D gene uncertain. This CDR3 reads CASSVGATNEKLFF. CDR3 coding DNA: TGTGCCAGCAGCGTAGGGGCAACTAATGAAAAACTGTTTTTT.